The clone carrying this TCR beta chain was found many times. Its antigen is not identified. This record belongs to a study of regulatory T cells in long-lasting Graves disease. Study-wide points: Among persistent patients, a larger number of public clonotypes were shared (about 2,700) than among newly diagnosed patients (966).

The time point is: newly diagnosed GD, antithyroid drugs for less than 3 months. PBMCs were the source of the RNA used for TCR sequencing. CDR3 size: 17 residues. The trim removed 5 bases at V and 4 bases at J, leaving 14 bases unmatched. Construction of the TCR beta libraries employed iRepertoire HTBI primers in conjunction with Arm-PCR of CDR3 regions. TCRdb re-called the multiplex PCR reads through MiXCR, storing one row per CDR3 protein. The table includes about 440,000 distinct CDR3 sequences, under 15% detected once. These data were likewise used in another study, on T cells in Graves' hyperthyroidism and ophthalmopathy. Per that paper: Uncontrolled infection, other autoimmune disease, pregnancy or lactation excluded patients. Among thyroid clonotypes expanded above 0.001, most also appeared in blood.

The chain couples TRBV12-3 or TRBV12-4 to TRBJ2-5; 9 nucleotides line up with TRBD2. The specimen was peripheral blood mononuclear cells (PBMCs), collected at new diagnosis, from a patient treated with antithyroid drugs. The receptor's source is a woman aged 30 to 39 with Graves disease. The CDR3 spells CASSAVSSGMRGETQYF. CDR3 coding DNA: TGTGCCAGCAGTGCGGTGTCTAGCGGGATGCGAGGAGAGACCCAGTACTTC.